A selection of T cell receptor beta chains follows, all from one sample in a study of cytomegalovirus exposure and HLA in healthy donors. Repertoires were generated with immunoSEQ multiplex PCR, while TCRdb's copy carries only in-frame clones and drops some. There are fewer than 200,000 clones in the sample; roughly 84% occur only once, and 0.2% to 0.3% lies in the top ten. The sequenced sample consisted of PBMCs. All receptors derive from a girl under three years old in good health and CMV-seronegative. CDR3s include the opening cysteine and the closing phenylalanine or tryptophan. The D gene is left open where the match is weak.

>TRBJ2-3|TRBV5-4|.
TGTGCCAGCAGCTTGGTGTTCAGGTCAGATACGCAGTATTTT
CASSLVFRSDTQYF
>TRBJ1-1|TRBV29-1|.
TGCAGCGTTGTAGGTTCGGCAGGCGTTCAGGGGGCTTTCTTT
CSVVGSAGVQGAFF
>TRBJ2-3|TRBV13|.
TGTGCCAGCAGCCCGGGCCCGCAGGGTACAGATACGCAGTATTTT
CASSPGPQGTDTQYF
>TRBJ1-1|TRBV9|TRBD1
TGTGCCAGCAGCGAGACCTCAGGGGGATCCACTGAAGCTTTCTTT
CASSETSGGSTEAFF
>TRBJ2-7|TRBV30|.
TGTGCCTGGAGTAATTTAAAGGCGGTGAGCACCTACGAGCAGTACTTC
CAWSNLKAVSTYEQYF
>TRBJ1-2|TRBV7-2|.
TGTGCCAGCAGCCCCGTCGGGGACTGGGGCTACACCTTC
CASSPVGDWGYTF
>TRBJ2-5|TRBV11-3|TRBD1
TGTGCCAGCAGCCACCCCGGGACAGGTACGCAGTACTTC
CASSHPGTGTQYF
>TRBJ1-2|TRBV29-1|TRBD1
TGCAGCGTTCTACAGGGGGCGACTCTTGGCTACACCTTC
CSVLQGATLGYTF
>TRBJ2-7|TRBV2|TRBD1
TGTGCCAGCAGTGAAGGAACAGGGGGGGAGCAGTACTTC
CASSEGTGGEQYF
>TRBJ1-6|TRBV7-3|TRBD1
TGTGCCAGCAGCTTAGGGGGACAGGGATATTCACCCCTCCACTTT
CASSLGGQGYSPLHF